This T cell receptor beta chain is drawn from a study of Graves' ophthalmopathy and Graves' hyperthyroidism. This clonotype appeared many times. Its specificity is unknown. This CDR3 region has 13 residues. Per the germline V gene, CDR1 is SGHRS and CDR2 is YFSETQ. Trimming took 0 bases from V and 8 from J, leaving 11 bases between them. Study findings and constraints: In separating ophthalmopathy from stable hyperthyroidism, a 13-signature model achieved about 90% sensitivity and 81.08% specificity. Progression of ophthalmopathy was predicted by the model with 60% to 71% sensitivity and around 72% specificity.

The diagnosis was founded upon clinical symptoms, serum thyroxine, TRAb, thyroid ultrasound and orbital computed tomography. The TCR beta CDR3 regions underwent amplification from RNA transcripts. The workflow started with a first-round RT-PCR run with HTBI primers and then moved on to a second-round multiplex PCR. MiXCR, applied by TCRdb to the multiplex PCR reads, yields one record per CDR3 protein. The sample lists over 450,000 distinct CDR3 sequences; approximately 14% were seen once. The clonotype originates from a woman in her twenties or thirties with Graves' ophthalmopathy. Sequencing used blood. The V gene is TRBV5-1, the J gene TRBJ1-2; D gene uncertain. The CDR3 DNA follows: TGCGCCAGCAGCTTGGAGCCAGGTGGCGGCTACACCTTC. It is translated as CASSLEPGGGYTF.